The 8 T cell receptor beta chains below come from one sample, sequenced in a study of blood T cell repertoires in COVID-19. Data came from immunoSEQ multiplex PCR; TCRdb stores just in-frame clones and leaves some out. The sample carries about 200,000 clones, about 85% recorded once. Sequencing was done on a sample of PBMCs or T cells enriched from blood (not recorded which). These receptors were obtained from a middle-aged woman in a cohort exposed to, infected with or recovered from COVID-19 (not recorded which).

The J gene is TRBJ1-1, the V gene TRBV18; tentative D call: TRBD1 (5 bases). Germline lookup yields CDR1 KGHSH and CDR2 LQKENI. The CDR3 totals 15 residues. The V gene lost 4 bases and the J gene lost 6 bases, with 18 bases spanning the gap. The DNA of the CDR3 is TGTGCCAGCTCACTTGACAACAGGTTATCGGCTGAAGCTTTCTTT. It translates to CASSLDNRLSAEAFF.

The V and J genes are TRBV4-1 and TRBJ2-7, with 7 bases aligning to TRBD1. Germline-derived CDR1 and CDR2 are MGHRA and YSYEKL. The CDR3 sequence is 15 residues long. Trimming removed 2 bases from V and 0 bases from J; junction bases left unmatched: 4. The CDR3 here is CASSQKQGSSYEQYF. CDR3 DNA sequence: TGCGCCAGCAGCCAAAAACAGGGGAGCTCCTACGAGCAGTACTTC.

The genes are TRBV19 and TRBJ2-1; 7 bases map to TRBD2. Germline lookup yields CDR1 LNHDA and CDR2 SQIVND (reference sequence). V shed 0 bases, J shed 9 bases, and the junction held 8 bases outside the gene matches. CDR3 length: 15 residues. CDR3: CASSIDAGVKGEQFF. The CDR3 DNA follows: TGTGCCAGTAGTATAGACGCGGGAGTGAAGGGTGAGCAGTTCTTC.

The rearrangement uses TRBV19 and TRBJ1-2; 9 bases line up with TRBD1. CDR1 LNHDA and CDR2 SQIVND come from the germline V gene (reference sequence). With 5 bases clipped from V and 4 bases from J, the junction kept 8 bases outside the gene matches. The CDR3 has 15 residues. CDR3 residues: CASSPLTGGSYGYTF. The CDR3, as DNA: TGTGCCAGTAGTCCTCTCACAGGGGGCAGCTATGGCTACACCTTC.

The CDR3 loop is CASTITAALNEKLFF. Written as DNA, the CDR3 is TGTGCCAGCACCATAACAGCCGCCCTTAATGAAAAACTGTTTTTT. The rearrangement uses TRBV28 and TRBJ1-4, with no clear D. V lost 7 bases, J lost 4 bases, and 16 bases lay in between. The CDR3 runs 15 residues. Germline CDR1 and CDR2: MDHEN and SYDVKM.

The CDR3: CASSLELAVEELFF. The CDR3 DNA reads as TGTGCCAGCAGCTTAGAATTAGCGGTCGAGGAGCTGTTTTTT. The gene calls are TRBV11-2 and TRBJ2-2; D perhaps matches TRBD2 (6 bases). The CDR3 loop spans 14 amino acids. Germline assignment: CDR1 SGHAT and CDR2 FQNNGV. V was shortened by 0 bases and J by 10 bases, with 12 bases between the two germline ends.

The V gene is TRBV6-4, the J gene TRBJ1-3; D is ambiguous. V was shortened by 5 bases and J by 0 bases, with 11 bases between the two germline ends. The CDR3 covers 15 residues. CDR1 and CDR2 (germline): MRHNA, SNTAGT. CDR3 nucleotide sequence: TGTGCCAGCAGTCCCGACGCGGGCTCTGGAAACACCATATATTTT. Protein sequence: CASSPDAGSGNTIYF.

This chain links TRBV5-1 with TRBJ2-2, with a possible D match to TRBD2 (5 bases). The V end lost 2 bases, the J end lost 1 base, and 6 bases lay between the germline ends. CDR3 length equals 14 residues. The germline V gene encodes CDR1 SGHRS and CDR2 YFSETQ. This CDR3 reads CASSFGRNTGELFF. CDR3 nucleotide sequence: TGCGCCAGCAGCTTTGGGAGGAACACCGGGGAGCTGTTTTTT.